These 7 T cell receptor beta chains were all obtained from the same sample, sequenced in a study of CD8 T cells in Susac syndrome. RNA in amounts of roughly 0.45 to 1 ug was reverse transcribed with random hexamers. In TCRdb, the immunoSEQ multiplex PCR reads were re-called with MiXCR into one record per CDR3 protein. The data contain about 140,000 distinct CDR3 sequences, 85% to 95% of them singletons. Input material: CD4+ T cells from PBMCs. All receptors derive from a human donor with multiple sclerosis.

The chain employs TRBV5-1 and TRBJ2-1; 10 bases are a match to TRBD2. CDR3 length equals 18 residues. V shed 1 base and J 7 bases; nucleotides not matched to a gene: 14. CDR1 and CDR2 from the germline V gene are SGHRS and YFSETQ. The CDR3 coding sequence is TGCGCCAGCAGCTTGTTGGGGGAGCGGGAGGGCCTTAGGAATGAGCAGTTCTTC. Amino acids: CASSLLGEREGLRNEQFF.

The genes are TRBV5-4 and TRBJ2-7; D ambiguous. The germline V gene has CDR1 SGHNT and CDR2 YYREEE (reference sequence). Trimming took off 4 bases at V and 3 bases at J, with 11 bases between the two ends. The CDR3 is 13 residues long. CDR3 in amino acids: CASSRAEVYEQYF. The CDR3 DNA follows: TGTGCCAGCAGCCGGGCGGAAGTCTACGAGCAGTACTTC.

J is TRBJ2-3 and V is TRBV7-3; tentative D call: TRBD1 (6 bases). The CDR3 extends over 17 amino acids. V was cut by 5 bases and J by 0 bases, with 18 bases left in between. The germline gives CDR1 SGHTA, CDR2 FQGTGA. This CDR3 reads CASSILDSRASTDTQYF. CDR3 DNA sequence: TGTGCCAGCAGCATCTTGGACAGCCGTGCTAGCACAGATACGCAGTATTTT.

This rearrangement joins TRBV7-9 to TRBJ2-7, with D perhaps TRBD2 (5 bases). The ends were cut back, 7 bases at V and 4 bases at J, with 11 bases in the middle. In germline, CDR1 is SEHNR, CDR2 FQNEAQ (reference sequence). The CDR3 covers 12 residues. CDR3 nucleotides: TGTGCCAGCACCGGGGAGCTTTACGAGCAGTACTTC. This gives the protein CASTGELYEQYF. Together with reference TRBV7-9 and TRBJ2-7, the CDR3 gives the full variable domain: DTGVSQNPRHKITKRGQNVTFRCDPISEHNRLYWYRQTLGQGPEFLTYFQNEAQLEKSRLLSDRFSAERPKGSFSTLEIQRTEQGDSAMYLCASTGELYEQYFGPGTRLTVT.

This chain uses TRBV29-1 with TRBJ2-7; TRBD1 agrees at 7 bases. Germline CDR1 reads SQVTM; CDR2 reads ANQGSEA. This CDR3 is built from 13 residues. The J segment lost 3 bases and the V segment lost 0 bases, leaving 2 bases of the junction unmatched. CDR3 in amino acids: CSVEDRTGYEQYF. In DNA, the CDR3 is TGCAGCGTTGAAGACAGGACAGGCTACGAGCAGTACTTC.

The chain is built from TRBV25-1 and TRBJ1-2; D is possibly TRBD1 (5 bases). The CDR3 has 15 amino acids. Germline assignment: CDR1 MGHDK and CDR2 SYGVNS. The germline V and J ends were trimmed by 4 bases and 8 bases, with 20 bases remaining between them. The CDR3 DNA reads as TGTGCCAGCAGTGGCTTCGTACAAGGGGTGGAAGGCTACACCTTC. Encoded protein: CASSGFVQGVEGYTF.

The chain recombines TRBV28 with TRBJ2-7; 10 bases fit TRBD2. Trimming cost V 5 bases and J 2 bases; bases outside gene matches: 9. This CDR3 has 16 amino acids. Germline loops: CDR1 MDHEN, CDR2 SYDVKM. The chain's CDR3 is CASSLWSSGSPYEQYF. The CDR3 DNA reads TGTGCCAGCAGTCTGTGGTCTAGCGGGAGCCCCTACGAGCAGTACTTC.